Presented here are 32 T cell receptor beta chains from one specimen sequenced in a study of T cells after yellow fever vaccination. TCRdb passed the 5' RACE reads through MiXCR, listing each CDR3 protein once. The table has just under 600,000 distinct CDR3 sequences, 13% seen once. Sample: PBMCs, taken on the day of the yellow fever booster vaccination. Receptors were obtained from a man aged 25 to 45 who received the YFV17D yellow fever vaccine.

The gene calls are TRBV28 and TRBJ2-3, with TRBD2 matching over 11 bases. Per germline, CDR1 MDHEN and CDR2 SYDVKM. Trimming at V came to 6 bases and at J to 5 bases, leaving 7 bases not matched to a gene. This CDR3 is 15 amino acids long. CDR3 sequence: CASRSSGRNQDTQYF. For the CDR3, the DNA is TGTGCCAGCAGATCTAGCGGGAGGAATCAAGATACGCAGTATTTT.

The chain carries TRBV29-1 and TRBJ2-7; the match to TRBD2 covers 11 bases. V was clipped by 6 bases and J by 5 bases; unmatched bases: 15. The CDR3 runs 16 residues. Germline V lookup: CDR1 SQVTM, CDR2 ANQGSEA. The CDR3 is CSVAWSTSGSFHEQYF. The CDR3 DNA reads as TGCAGCGTCGCCTGGAGTACTAGCGGGAGTTTCCACGAGCAGTACTTC.

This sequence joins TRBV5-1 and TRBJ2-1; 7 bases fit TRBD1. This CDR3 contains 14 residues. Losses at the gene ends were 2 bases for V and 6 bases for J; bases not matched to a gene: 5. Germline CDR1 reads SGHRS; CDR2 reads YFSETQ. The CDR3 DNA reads TGCGCCAGCAGCTTAAACAGGGGAAGCAATGAGCAGTTCTTC. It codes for CASSLNRGSNEQFF.

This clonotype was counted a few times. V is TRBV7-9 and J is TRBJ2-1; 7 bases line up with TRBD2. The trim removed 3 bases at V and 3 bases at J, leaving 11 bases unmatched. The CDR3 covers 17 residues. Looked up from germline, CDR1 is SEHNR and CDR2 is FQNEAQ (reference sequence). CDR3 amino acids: CASSFPPTSRNYNEQFF. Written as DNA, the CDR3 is TGTGCCAGCAGCTTCCCACCGACTAGCAGGAACTACAATGAGCAGTTCTTC.

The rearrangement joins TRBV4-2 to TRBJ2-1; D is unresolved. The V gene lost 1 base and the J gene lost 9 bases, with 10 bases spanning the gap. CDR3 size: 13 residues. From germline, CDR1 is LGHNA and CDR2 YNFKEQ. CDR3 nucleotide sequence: TGTGCCAGCAGCCAAGTCCCAGGAGTTGAGCAGTTCTTC. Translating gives CASSQVPGVEQFF.

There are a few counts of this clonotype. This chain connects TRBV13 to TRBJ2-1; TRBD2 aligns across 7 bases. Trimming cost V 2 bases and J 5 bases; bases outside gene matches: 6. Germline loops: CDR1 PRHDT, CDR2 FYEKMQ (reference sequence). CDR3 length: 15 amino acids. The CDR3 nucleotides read TGTGCCAGCAGCTTACCCCGGGAGGACAACAATGAGCAGTTCTTC. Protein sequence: CASSLPREDNNEQFF.

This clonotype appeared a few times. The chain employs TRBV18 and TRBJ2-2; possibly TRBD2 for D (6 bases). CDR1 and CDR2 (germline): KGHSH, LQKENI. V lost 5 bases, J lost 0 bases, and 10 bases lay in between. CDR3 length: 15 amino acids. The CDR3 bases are TGTGCCAGCTCAGGGACTGAAGCGAACACCGGGGAGCTGTTTTTT. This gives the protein CASSGTEANTGELFF.

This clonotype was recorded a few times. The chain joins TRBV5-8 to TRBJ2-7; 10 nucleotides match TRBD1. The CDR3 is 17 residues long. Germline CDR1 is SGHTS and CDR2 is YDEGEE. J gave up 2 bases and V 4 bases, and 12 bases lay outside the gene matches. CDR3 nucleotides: TGTGCCAGCAGCCGAGGGCCGGCGGACAGGGGGACCTACGAGCAGTACTTC. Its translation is CASSRGPADRGTYEQYF.

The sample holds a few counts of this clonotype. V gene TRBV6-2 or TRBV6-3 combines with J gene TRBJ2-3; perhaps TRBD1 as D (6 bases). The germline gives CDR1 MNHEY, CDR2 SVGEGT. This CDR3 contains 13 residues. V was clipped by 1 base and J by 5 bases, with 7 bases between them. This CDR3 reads CASSYYREDTQYF. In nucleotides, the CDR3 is TGTGCCAGCAGTTACTACAGGGAAGATACGCAGTATTTT.

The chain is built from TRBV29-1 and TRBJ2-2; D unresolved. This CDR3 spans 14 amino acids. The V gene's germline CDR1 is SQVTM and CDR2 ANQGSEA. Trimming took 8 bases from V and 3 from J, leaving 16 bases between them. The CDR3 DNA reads TGCAGCACCAGAAGTGGGATTGACACCGGGGAGCTGTTTTTT. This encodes CSTRSGIDTGELFF.

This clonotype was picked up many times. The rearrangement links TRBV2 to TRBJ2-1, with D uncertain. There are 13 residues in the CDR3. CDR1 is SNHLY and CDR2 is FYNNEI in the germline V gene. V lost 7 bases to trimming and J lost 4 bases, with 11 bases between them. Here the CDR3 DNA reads TGTGCCAGCACCGGCAGTAGGTACAATGAGCAGTTCTTC. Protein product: CASTGSRYNEQFF.

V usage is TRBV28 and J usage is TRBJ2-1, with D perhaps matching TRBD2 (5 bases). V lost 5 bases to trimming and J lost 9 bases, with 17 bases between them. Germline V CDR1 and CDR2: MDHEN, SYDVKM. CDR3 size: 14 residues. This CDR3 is CASSIPGGSPEQFF. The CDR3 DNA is TGTGCCAGCAGTATACCGGGCGGGTCGCCTGAGCAGTTCTTC. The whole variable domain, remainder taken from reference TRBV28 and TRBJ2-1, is DVKVTQSSRYLVKRTGEKVFLECVQDMDHENMFWYRQDPGLGLRLIYFSYDVKMKEKGDIPEGYSVSREKKERFSLILESASTNQTSMYLCASSIPGGSPEQFFGPGTRLTVL.

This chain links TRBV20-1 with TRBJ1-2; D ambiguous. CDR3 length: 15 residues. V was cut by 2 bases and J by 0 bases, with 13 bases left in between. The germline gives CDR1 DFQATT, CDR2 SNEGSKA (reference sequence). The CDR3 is CSARPNRRPNYGYTF. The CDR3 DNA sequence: TGCAGTGCTAGACCGAACAGAAGACCTAACTATGGCTACACCTTC.

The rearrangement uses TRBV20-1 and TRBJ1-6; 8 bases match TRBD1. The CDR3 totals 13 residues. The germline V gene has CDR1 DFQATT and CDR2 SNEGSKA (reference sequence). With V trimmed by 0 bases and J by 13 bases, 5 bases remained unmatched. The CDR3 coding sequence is TGCAGTGCTAGAGACAGGGGGCGGCCCCCCCTCCACTTT. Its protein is CSARDRGRPPLHF.

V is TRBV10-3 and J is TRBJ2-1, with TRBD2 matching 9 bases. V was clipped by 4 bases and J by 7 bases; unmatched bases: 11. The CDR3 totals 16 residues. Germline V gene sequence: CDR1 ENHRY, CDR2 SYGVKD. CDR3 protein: CAISGLLEAGGNEQFF. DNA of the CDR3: TGTGCCATCAGTGGACTTCTAGAAGCGGGAGGAAATGAGCAGTTCTTC.

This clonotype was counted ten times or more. The CDR3 region is CASSLVGTRGDNEQFF. DNA for the CDR3: TGTGCCAGCAGCTTAGTCGGGACTAGGGGAGACAATGAGCAGTTCTTC. The chain has TRBV7-8 and TRBJ2-1; 8 bases are shared with TRBD2. The CDR3 runs 16 residues. V lost 1 base and J lost 5; bases outside the gene matches: 7. The germline CDR1 and CDR2 sequences are SGHVS and FQNEAQ. The full variable domain, rest sourced from reference TRBV7-8 and TRBJ2-1, is GAGVSQSPRYKVAKRGQDVALRCDPISGHVSLFWYQQALGQGPEFLTYFQNEAQLDKSGLPSDRFFAERPEGSVSTLKIQRTQQEDSAVYLCASSLVGTRGDNEQFFGPGTRLTVL.

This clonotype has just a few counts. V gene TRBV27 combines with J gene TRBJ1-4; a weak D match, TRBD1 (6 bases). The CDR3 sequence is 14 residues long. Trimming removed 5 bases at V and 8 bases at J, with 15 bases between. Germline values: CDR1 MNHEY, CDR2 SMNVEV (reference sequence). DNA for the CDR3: TGTGCCAGCAGTCCGGGGGCCGGGATGGAAAAACTGTTTTTT. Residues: CASSPGAGMEKLFF. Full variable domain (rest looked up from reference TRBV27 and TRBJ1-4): EAQVTQNPRYLITVTGKKLTVTCSQNMNHEYMSWYRQDPGLGLRQIYYSMNVEVTDKGDVPEGYKVSRKEKRNFPLILESPSPNQTSLYFCASSPGAGMEKLFFGSGTQLSVL.

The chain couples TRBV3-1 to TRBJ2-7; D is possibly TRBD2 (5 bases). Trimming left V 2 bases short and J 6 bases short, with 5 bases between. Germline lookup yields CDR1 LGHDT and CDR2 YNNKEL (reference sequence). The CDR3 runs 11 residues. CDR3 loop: CASSQTSEQYF. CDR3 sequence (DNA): TGTGCCAGCAGCCAAACTAGCGAGCAGTACTTC.

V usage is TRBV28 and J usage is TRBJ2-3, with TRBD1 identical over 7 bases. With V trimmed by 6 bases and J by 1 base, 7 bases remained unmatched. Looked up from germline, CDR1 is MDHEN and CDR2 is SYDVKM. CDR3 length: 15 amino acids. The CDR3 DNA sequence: TGTGCCAGCAGATACTGGACAGGTCGCACAGATACGCAGTATTTT. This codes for CASRYWTGRTDTQYF.

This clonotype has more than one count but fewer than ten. The CDR3, as DNA: TGTGCCAGCATCAGACTTAACACAGATACGCAGTATTTT. This gives the protein CASIRLNTDTQYF. This chain links TRBV28 with TRBJ2-3; no firm D call. The CDR3 length is 13 residues. The germline V gene encodes CDR1 MDHEN and CDR2 SYDVKM. The V gene lost 7 bases and the J gene lost 2 bases, with 10 bases spanning the gap.

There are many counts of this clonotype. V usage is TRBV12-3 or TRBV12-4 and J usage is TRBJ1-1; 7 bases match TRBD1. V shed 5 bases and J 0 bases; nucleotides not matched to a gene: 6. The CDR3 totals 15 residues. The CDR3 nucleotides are TGTGCCAGCAGTCCCCGGGGACAGCTGAACACTGAAGCTTTCTTT. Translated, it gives CASSPRGQLNTEAFF.

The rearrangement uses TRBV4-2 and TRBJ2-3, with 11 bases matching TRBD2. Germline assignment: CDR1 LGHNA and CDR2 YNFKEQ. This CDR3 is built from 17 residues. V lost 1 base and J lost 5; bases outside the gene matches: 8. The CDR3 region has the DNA TGTGCCAGCAGCCAAGCGGTAGCGGGAGGGCCTGTAGATACGCAGTATTTT. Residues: CASSQAVAGGPVDTQYF.

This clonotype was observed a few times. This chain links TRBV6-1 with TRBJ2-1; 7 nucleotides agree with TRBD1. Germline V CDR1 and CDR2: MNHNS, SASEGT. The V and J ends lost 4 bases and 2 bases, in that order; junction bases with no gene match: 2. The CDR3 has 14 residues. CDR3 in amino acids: CASSGQGPYNEQFF. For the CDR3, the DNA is TGTGCCAGCAGTGGACAGGGCCCCTACAATGAGCAGTTCTTC.

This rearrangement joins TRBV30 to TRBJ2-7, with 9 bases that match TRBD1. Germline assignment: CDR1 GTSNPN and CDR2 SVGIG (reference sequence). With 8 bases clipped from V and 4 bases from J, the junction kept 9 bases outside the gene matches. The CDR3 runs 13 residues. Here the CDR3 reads CARGGDRVYEQYF. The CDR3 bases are TGTGCCCGCGGCGGGGACAGGGTTTACGAGCAGTACTTC.

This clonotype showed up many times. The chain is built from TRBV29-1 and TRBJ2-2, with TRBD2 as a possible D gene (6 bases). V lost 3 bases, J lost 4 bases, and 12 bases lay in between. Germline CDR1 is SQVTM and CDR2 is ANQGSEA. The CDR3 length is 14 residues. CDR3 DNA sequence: TGCAGCGTTGATCGGGGGTCGGTCACCGGGGAGCTGTTTTTT. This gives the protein CSVDRGSVTGELFF.

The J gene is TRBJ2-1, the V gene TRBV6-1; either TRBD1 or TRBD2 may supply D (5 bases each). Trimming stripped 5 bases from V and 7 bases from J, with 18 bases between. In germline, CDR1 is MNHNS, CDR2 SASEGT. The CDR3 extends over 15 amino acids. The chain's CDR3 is CASSPSRVEGNEQFF. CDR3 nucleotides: TGTGCCAGCAGTCCCAGTAGGGTCGAGGGGAATGAGCAGTTCTTC.

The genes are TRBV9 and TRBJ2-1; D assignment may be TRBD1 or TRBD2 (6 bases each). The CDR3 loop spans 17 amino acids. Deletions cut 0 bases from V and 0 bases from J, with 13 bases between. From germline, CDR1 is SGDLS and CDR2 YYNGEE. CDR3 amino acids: CASSVAGAASSYNEQFF. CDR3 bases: TGTGCCAGCAGCGTAGCGGGGGCAGCGAGCTCCTACAATGAGCAGTTCTTC.

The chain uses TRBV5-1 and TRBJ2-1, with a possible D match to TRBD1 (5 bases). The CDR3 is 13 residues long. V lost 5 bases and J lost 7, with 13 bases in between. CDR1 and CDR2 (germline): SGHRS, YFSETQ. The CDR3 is CASRWSQANEQFF. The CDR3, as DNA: TGCGCCAGCAGATGGTCACAGGCTAATGAGCAGTTCTTC.

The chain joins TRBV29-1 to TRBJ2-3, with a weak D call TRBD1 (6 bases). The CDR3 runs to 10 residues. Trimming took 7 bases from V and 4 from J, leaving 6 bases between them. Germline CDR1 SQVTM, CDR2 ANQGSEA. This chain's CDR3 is CSAGADTQYF. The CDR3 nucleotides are TGCAGCGCAGGGGCAGATACGCAGTATTTT.

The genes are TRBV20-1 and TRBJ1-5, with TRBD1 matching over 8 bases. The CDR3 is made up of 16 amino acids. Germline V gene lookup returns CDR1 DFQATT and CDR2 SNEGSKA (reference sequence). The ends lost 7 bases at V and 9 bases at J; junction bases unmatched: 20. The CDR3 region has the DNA TGCAGTGTTTGGGGCCAGGGGGCGTATTGGGGTTGGCCCCAGCATTTT. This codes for CSVWGQGAYWGWPQHF.

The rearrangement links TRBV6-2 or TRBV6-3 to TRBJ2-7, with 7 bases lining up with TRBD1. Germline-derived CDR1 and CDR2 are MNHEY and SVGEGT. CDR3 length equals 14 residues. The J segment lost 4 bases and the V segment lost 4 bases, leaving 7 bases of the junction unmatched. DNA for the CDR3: TGTGCCAGCAGTTCAGGGGGAATACGGTACGAGCAGTACTTC. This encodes CASSSGGIRYEQYF.

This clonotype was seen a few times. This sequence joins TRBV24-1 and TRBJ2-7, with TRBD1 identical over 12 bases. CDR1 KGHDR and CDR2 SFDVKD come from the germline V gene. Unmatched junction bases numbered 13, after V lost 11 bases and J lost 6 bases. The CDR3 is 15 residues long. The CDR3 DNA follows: TGTGCCAGCGGAACCCGGGACAGGGGGCCCCTCGAGCAGTACTTC. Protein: CASGTRDRGPLEQYF.